These 21 T cell receptor beta chains were all obtained from the same sample, sequenced in a study of T cell changes during pregnancy in multiple sclerosis. Produced via immunoSEQ multiplex PCR; TCRdb's table is partial and in-frame only. The table shows about 70,000 clones, with about 90% occurring only once. Source: peripheral blood, taken in the first trimester of pregnancy. The source is a female donor with multiple sclerosis, enrolled in a pregnancy study.

The V and J genes are TRBV9 and TRBJ2-7; 7 bases align to TRBD1. Germline V CDR1 and CDR2: SGDLS, YYNGEE. J gave up 6 bases and V 3 bases, and 3 bases lay outside the gene matches. The CDR3 contains 12 residues. The CDR3 DNA sequence: TGTGCCAGCAGCGAGGGGGCCGGCGAGCAGTACTTC. This encodes CASSEGAGEQYF.

This clone was counted a single time. J is TRBJ2-2 and V is TRBV7-2; the D gene is possibly TRBD2 (5 bases). The germline CDR1 and CDR2 sequences are SGHTA and FQGNSA. Trimming cost V 11 bases and J 5 bases, with 9 bases left between them. The CDR3 extends over 11 amino acids. The CDR3 loop is CAEWTTGELFF. The CDR3 DNA sequence: TGTGCCGAGTGGACTACCGGGGAGCTGTTTTTT.

This chain joins TRBV6-5 and TRBJ2-5; D may be TRBD2 (6 bases). The germline CDR1 and CDR2 sequences are MNHEY and SVGAGI. Deletions cut 9 bases from V and 3 bases from J, with 11 bases between. The CDR3 contains 12 residues. CDR3 in DNA: TGTGCCAGTCGAGGGAGGAAAGAGACCCAGTACTTC. This sequence encodes CASRGRKETQYF.

There are a few counts of this clone. The rearrangement joins TRBV2 to TRBJ2-3; the match to TRBD2 covers 7 bases. From germline, CDR1 is SNHLY and CDR2 FYNNEI. V trimming: 4 bases; J trimming: 2 bases; junction bases outside the gene matches: 9. The CDR3 covers 16 residues. The CDR3 region is CASSGGGTGLTDTQYF. For the CDR3, the DNA is TGTGCCAGCAGTGGGGGGGGGACGGGGCTCACAGATACGCAGTATTTT.

The J gene is TRBJ1-1, the V gene TRBV5-1, with unresolved D. CDR1 is SGHRS and CDR2 is YFSETQ in the germline V gene. Trimming removed 2 bases from V and 1 base from J, with 9 bases in between. The CDR3 totals 14 residues. DNA of the CDR3: TGCGCCAGCAGCTTTTTTGGAGGGAACACTGAAGCTTTCTTT. Amino acids: CASSFFGGNTEAFF. The full variable domain, completed using reference TRBV5-1 and TRBJ1-1, is KAGVTQTPRYLIKTRGQQVTLSCSPISGHRSVSWYQQTPGQGLQFLFEYFSETQRNKGNFPGRFSGRQFSNSRSEMNVSTLELGDSALYLCASSFFGGNTEAFFGQGTRLTVV.

The chain combines TRBV29-1 with TRBJ1-1; D is possibly TRBD1 (5 bases). The CDR3 has 13 residues. V was clipped by 4 bases and J by 7 bases, with 16 bases between them. The germline V gene encodes CDR1 SQVTM and CDR2 ANQGSEA. The CDR3 loop reads CSVGSGQGGEAFF. The CDR3 DNA is TGCAGCGTTGGGAGTGGGCAGGGTGGTGAAGCTTTCTTT.

The chain's CDR3 is CASSVPPGTQYF. CDR3 bases: TGTGCCAGCAGTGTCCCCCCGGGTACGCAGTATTTT. The chain links TRBV2 to TRBJ2-3; D uncertain. From germline, CDR1 is SNHLY and CDR2 FYNNEI. The CDR3 loop spans 12 amino acids. Trimming pared 4 bases from V and 8 bases from J, leaving 10 bases between.

This clone appeared a single time. The chain employs TRBV19 and TRBJ2-7; D perhaps matches TRBD1 (6 bases). The V gene lost 4 bases and the J gene lost 4 bases, with 11 bases spanning the gap. CDR3 length: 13 amino acids. From germline, CDR1 is LNHDA and CDR2 SQIVND (reference sequence). The CDR3: CASSSGRGYEQYF. CDR3 nucleotides: TGTGCCAGTAGTAGTGGCAGGGGATACGAGCAGTACTTC.

The chain joins TRBV7-3 to TRBJ2-1, with a weak D call TRBD2 (6 bases). Trimming removed 5 bases from V and 5 bases from J, with 13 bases in between. In germline, CDR1 is SGHTA, CDR2 FQGTGA. The CDR3 is made up of 14 amino acids. CDR3 in DNA: TGTGCCAGCAGCGGTTCGGGACTCCACAATGAGCAGTTCTTC. It codes for CASSGSGLHNEQFF.

V is TRBV18 and J is TRBJ2-2, with D perhaps TRBD2 (5 bases). This CDR3 is built from 16 residues. V was cut by 2 bases and J by 1 base, with 11 bases left in between. Germline CDR1 KGHSH, CDR2 LQKENI. CDR3 sequence: CASSPAPSRNTGELFF. CDR3 coding DNA: TGTGCCAGCTCACCAGCGCCTAGCAGGAACACCGGGGAGCTGTTTTTT.

The J gene is TRBJ2-7, the V gene TRBV27; tentatively, D is TRBD2 (6 bases). Trimming left V 1 base short and J 1 base short, with 11 bases between. The germline V gene has CDR1 MNHEY and CDR2 SMNVEV (reference sequence). This CDR3 is built from 15 residues. This CDR3 is CASSLYSGGSYEQYF. The DNA of the CDR3 is TGTGCCAGCAGTTTATACTCCGGGGGTTCCTACGAGCAGTACTTC.

The gene calls are TRBV7-3 and TRBJ1-1, with D possibly matching TRBD1 (5 bases). Germline lookup yields CDR1 SGHTA and CDR2 FQGTGA. Trimming left V 4 bases short and J 2 bases short, with 14 bases between. CDR3 length: 15 residues. The CDR3 bases are TGTGCCAGCAGCTCCCAATCGCAGGGTAACACTGAAGCTTTCTTT. Amino acid sequence: CASSSQSQGNTEAFF. Full variable domain (rest looked up from reference TRBV7-3 and TRBJ1-1): GAGVSQTPSNKVTEKGKYVELRCDPISGHTALYWYRQSLGQGPEFLIYFQGTGAADDSGLPNDRFFAVRPEGSVSTLKIQRTERGDSAVYLCASSSQSQGNTEAFFGQGTRLTVV.

J is TRBJ1-1 and V is TRBV9, with 10 bases that match TRBD1. With 2 bases clipped from V and 3 bases from J, the junction kept 10 bases outside the gene matches. From germline, CDR1 is SGDLS and CDR2 YYNGEE. The CDR3 length is 17 residues. This CDR3 reads CASSVSVGTGVDTEAFF. The CDR3 nucleotides are TGTGCCAGCAGCGTTTCCGTTGGGACAGGGGTTGACACTGAAGCTTTCTTT.

CDR3 coding DNA: TGTGCCAGCAGTGAAGACCCTTTTGTCCGCGGCTCCTACGAGCAGTACTTC. Its translation is CASSEDPFVRGSYEQYF. V usage is TRBV6-1 and J usage is TRBJ2-5; D is uncertain. Gene TRBJ2-7 matches the end of the DNA better, so the J call may be wrong. CDR1 and CDR2 from the germline V gene are MNHNS and SASEGT. This CDR3 spans 17 amino acids.

V usage is TRBV9 and J usage is TRBJ2-3; the D gene is possibly TRBD2 (6 bases). The CDR3 loop spans 16 amino acids. With 0 bases removed from V and 6 bases from J, the gap between germline ends came to 17 bases. The germline V gene has CDR1 SGDLS and CDR2 YYNGEE. In nucleotides, the CDR3 is TGTGCCAGCAGCGTAGATACCGGGGGAGGTACGGATACGCAGTATTTT. Amino acids: CASSVDTGGGTDTQYF.

The V gene is TRBV11-2, the J gene TRBJ2-3; TRBD2 agrees at 7 bases. J was trimmed by 0 bases and V by 7 bases; bases with no gene match: 10. The CDR3 is 16 residues long. Germline V CDR1 and CDR2: SGHAT, FQNNGV. In DNA form, the CDR3 reads TGTGCCAGCACCCCTCTCTGGGACTACAGCACAGATACGCAGTATTTT. This sequence encodes CASTPLWDYSTDTQYF.

The chain is built from TRBV5-5 and TRBJ2-7, with TRBD1 identical over 12 bases. The CDR3 is made up of 16 amino acids. CDR1 is SGHKS and CDR2 is YYEKEE in the germline V gene (reference sequence). V was pared by 5 bases and J by 5 bases, with 11 bases of the junction left unmatched. CDR3 loop: CASSFFAGTGGDEQYF. In nucleotides, the CDR3 is TGTGCCAGCAGTTTTTTTGCCGGGACAGGGGGCGACGAGCAGTACTTC.

This rearrangement joins TRBV14 to TRBJ1-3; TRBD1 aligns across 7 bases. The CDR3 is 16 amino acids. Germline CDR1 SGHDN, CDR2 FVKESK. V lost 0 bases to trimming and J lost 4 bases; unmatched junction nucleotides: 6. CDR3 sequence: CASSQERGPLGNTIYF. DNA of the CDR3: TGTGCCAGCAGCCAAGAGAGGGGGCCCTTAGGAAACACCATATATTTT.

The rearrangement links TRBV11-2 to TRBJ2-1; D is possibly TRBD2 (7 bases). Trimming took off 2 bases at V and 12 bases at J, with 20 bases between the two ends. CDR1 SGHAT and CDR2 FQNNGV come from the germline V gene. The CDR3 has 15 residues. CDR3 sequence reads: CASSLRGRGEGRQFF. CDR3 nucleotide sequence: TGTGCCAGCAGCTTAAGGGGTAGGGGGGAGGGCCGGCAGTTCTTC. Looking up the rest from reference TRBV11-2 and TRBJ2-1 gives the full variable domain: EAGVAQSPRYKIIEKRQSVAFWCNPISGHATLYWYQQILGQGPKLLIQFQNNGVVDDSQLPKDRFSAERLKGVDSTLKIQPAKLEDSAVYLCASSLRGRGEGRQFFGPGTRLTVL.

The gene calls are TRBV11-3 and TRBJ2-2, with D possibly being TRBD1 (5 bases). V gave up 5 bases and J gave up 5 bases, with 9 bases separating them. Germline CDR1 SGHNT, CDR2 YENEEA. This CDR3 comprises 13 residues. This CDR3 reads CASSPRQTGELFF. The CDR3 bases are TGTGCCAGCAGCCCTCGACAGACCGGGGAGCTGTTTTTT.

The CDR3 region has the DNA TGTGCCAGCAGCGTTGGCGGAGATAATGAAAAACTGTTTTTT. This codes for CASSVGGDNEKLFF. The chain employs TRBV9 and TRBJ1-4; D not resolved. Between the trimmed V and J ends, which lost 2 bases and 4 bases, there was a span of 9 bases. The CDR3 has 14 amino acids. Looked up from germline, CDR1 is SGDLS and CDR2 is YYNGEE.